Below, 11 T cell receptor beta chains from the same sample are listed, as sequenced in a study of tumor-infiltrating lymphocytes in localized non-small cell lung cancer. Profiled with immunoSEQ multiplex PCR; TCRdb holds only in-frame clones, not every one. This table has just under 30,000 clones, 80% to 90% appearing once. The sample was lung tumor tissue. The receptor source for this set is a human donor with non-small cell lung cancer.

J is TRBJ1-1 and V is TRBV19; D gene uncertain. CDR3 length equals 14 residues. Looked up from germline, CDR1 is LNHDA and CDR2 is SQIVND (reference sequence). Trimming took off 6 bases at V and 1 base at J, with 12 bases between the two ends. The CDR3 loop is CASRTGRGNTEAFF. The CDR3 DNA reads as TGTGCCAGTAGGACGGGGAGAGGGAACACTGAAGCTTTCTTT.

The chain is built from TRBV6-1 and TRBJ2-5; the D gene is possibly TRBD2 (6 bases). V lost 8 bases, J lost 5 bases, and 18 bases lay in between. Germline V CDR1 and CDR2: MNHNS, SASEGT. The CDR3 covers 14 residues. The CDR3 DNA reads as TGTGCCAGCGGAGGGGTAAGCGGTAAGGAGACCCAGTACTTC. As protein: CASGGVSGKETQYF.

The chain joins TRBV5-6 to TRBJ2-7, with unresolved D. Germline V CDR1 and CDR2: SGHDT, YYEEEE. V dropped 4 bases and J dropped 3 bases, with 5 bases sitting between them. The CDR3 covers 11 residues. Written as DNA, the CDR3 is TGTGCCAGCAGCCTCCACTACGAGCAGTACTTC. It yields the protein CASSLHYEQYF.

The V call is TRBV15, the J call TRBJ2-1; TRBD1 might be the D (5 bases). V lost 0 bases and J lost 7, with 13 bases in between. Germline-derived CDR1 and CDR2 are LNHNV and YYDKDF (reference sequence). CDR3 length equals 15 residues. The CDR3 DNA sequence: TGTGCCACCAGCAGAGAACGAGTGGGGCAGAATGAGCAGTTCTTC. Its protein product is CATSRERVGQNEQFF.

This clone appeared a few times. V gene TRBV2 combines with J gene TRBJ1-2, with D perhaps TRBD1 (5 bases). Trimming left V 4 bases short and J 8 bases short, with 14 bases between. Germline lookup yields CDR1 SNHLY and CDR2 FYNNEI. This CDR3 comprises 13 residues. The CDR3 coding sequence is TGTGCCAGCAGTGCACAGGAACTTAGCGGCTACACCTTC. This translates into CASSAQELSGYTF.

This chain links TRBV5-1 with TRBJ1-5; perhaps TRBD1 as D (6 bases). Germline assignment: CDR1 SGHRS and CDR2 YFSETQ. CDR3 size: 14 residues. Trimming took 2 bases from V and 6 from J, leaving 12 bases between them. The CDR3, as DNA: TGCGCCAGCAGCTTTGGAGGAGGGGGTCAGCCCCAGCATTTT. The encoded protein is CASSFGGGGQPQHF.

The chain links TRBV2 to TRBJ2-3, with 9 bases fitting TRBD2. Germline V lookup: CDR1 SNHLY, CDR2 FYNNEI. The CDR3 is made up of 12 amino acids. The V gene end was trimmed by 11 bases and the J gene end by 10 bases; junction bases not matched to a gene: 10. The CDR3 spells CASSGARGAQYF. Here the CDR3 DNA reads TGTGCCTCTAGCGGGGCCCGTGGGGCGCAGTATTTT.

The V and J genes are TRBV2 and TRBJ2-7, with D uncertain. CDR3 size: 12 residues. Germline-derived CDR1 and CDR2 are SNHLY and FYNNEI. Trimming shortened V by 6 bases and J by 3 bases, and 9 bases separated the two germline ends. The CDR3 nucleotides read TGTGCCAGCAGCAGCAACAGCTACGAGCAGTACTTC. This sequence encodes CASSSNSYEQYF.

This chain connects TRBV7-2 to TRBJ2-7; D uncertain. This CDR3 has 11 residues. Germline V lookup: CDR1 SGHTA, CDR2 FQGNSA. V was clipped by 3 bases and J by 4 bases, with 4 bases between them. CDR3 protein: CASSFQYEQYF. CDR3 coding DNA: TGTGCCAGCAGCTTCCAGTACGAGCAGTACTTC. Full variable domain (rest looked up from reference TRBV7-2 and TRBJ2-7): GAGVSQSPSNKVTEKGKDVELRCDPISGHTALYWYRQSLGQGLEFLIYFQGNSAPDKSGLPSDRFSAERTGGSVSTLTIQRTQQEDSAVYLCASSFQYEQYFGPGTRLTVT.

The chain is built from TRBV14 and TRBJ1-2; D is uncertain. From germline, CDR1 is SGHDN and CDR2 FVKESK. Trimming cost V 1 base and J 0 bases, with 12 bases left between them. The CDR3 is 16 amino acids. CDR3 sequence: CASSQVTWSSNYGYTF. Here the CDR3 DNA reads TGTGCCAGCAGCCAAGTGACCTGGTCCTCTAACTATGGCTACACCTTC.

This rearrangement joins TRBV10-3 to TRBJ2-3, with 11 bases identical to TRBD1. V lost 8 bases, J lost 3 bases, and 7 bases stayed unmatched. Per the germline V gene, CDR1 is ENHRY and CDR2 is SYGVKD. The CDR3 covers 15 residues. The CDR3 DNA reads as TGTGCCATCGGCCCGGGACAGGGGGGGACAGATACGCAGTATTTT. It codes for CAIGPGQGGTDTQYF.